The T cell receptor (beta chain) described here comes from a study of T cells in tumors after PD-1 blockade. Study-level background: Daily vismodegib 150 mg continued in a subset of anti-PD-1-treated patients.

Whole-study findings and limits: Blood contained approximately 43% of the tumor's TCR clonotypes.

The assay was immunoSEQ multiplex PCR, and TCRdb's table has in-frame clones only and misses some. The repertoire includes approximately 34,000 clones, 55% to 80% of them detected once, and around 40% sits in the top ten. A note on this clone: Its antigen is not identified.

Looked up from germline, CDR1 is MDHEN and CDR2 is SYDVKM. V gave up 4 bases and J gave up 3 bases, with 10 bases separating them. This CDR3 has 13 amino acids. The source material was PBMCs, sampled after anti-PD-1 treatment. The chain joins TRBV28 to TRBJ2-7, with D possibly TRBD2 on 7 matching bases. This clonotype originated in a human donor with basal cell carcinoma. CDR3 in amino acids: CASSSGGHYEQYF. The CDR3 DNA follows: TGTGCCAGCAGTTCCGGGGGGCACTACGAGCAGTACTTC.